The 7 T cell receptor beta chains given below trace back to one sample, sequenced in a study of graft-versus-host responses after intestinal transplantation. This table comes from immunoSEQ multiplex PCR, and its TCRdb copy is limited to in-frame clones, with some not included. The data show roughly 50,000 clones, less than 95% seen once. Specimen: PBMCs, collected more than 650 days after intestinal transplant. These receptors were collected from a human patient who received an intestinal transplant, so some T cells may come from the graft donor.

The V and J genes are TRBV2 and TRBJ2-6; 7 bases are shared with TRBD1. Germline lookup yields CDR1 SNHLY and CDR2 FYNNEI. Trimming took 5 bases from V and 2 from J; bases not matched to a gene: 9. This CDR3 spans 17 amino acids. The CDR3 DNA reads TGTGCCAGCAGTTTCCACCCTCAGGGGGCTGGGGCCAACGTCCTGACTTTC. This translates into CASSFHPQGAGANVLTF. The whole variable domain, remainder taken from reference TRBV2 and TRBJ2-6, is EPEVTQTPSHQVTQMGQEVILRCVPISNHLYFYWYRQILGQKVEFLVSFYNNEISEKSEIFDDQFSVERPDGSNFTLKIRSTKLEDSAMYFCASSFHPQGAGANVLTFGAGSRLTVL.

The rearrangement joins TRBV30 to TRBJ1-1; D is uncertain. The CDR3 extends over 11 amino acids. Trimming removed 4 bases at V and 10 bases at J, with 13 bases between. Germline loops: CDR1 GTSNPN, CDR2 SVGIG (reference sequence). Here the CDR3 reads CAWIQAGVAFF. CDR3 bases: TGTGCCTGGATTCAAGCCGGGGTAGCTTTCTTT.

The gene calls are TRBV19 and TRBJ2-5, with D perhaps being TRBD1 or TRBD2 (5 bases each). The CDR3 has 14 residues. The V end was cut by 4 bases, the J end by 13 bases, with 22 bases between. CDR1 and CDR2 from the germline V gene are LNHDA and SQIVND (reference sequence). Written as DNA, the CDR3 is TGTGCCAGTAGTACTTCCTTCTCCGGGGCCCGGCGGTACTTC. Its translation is CASSTSFSGARRYF.

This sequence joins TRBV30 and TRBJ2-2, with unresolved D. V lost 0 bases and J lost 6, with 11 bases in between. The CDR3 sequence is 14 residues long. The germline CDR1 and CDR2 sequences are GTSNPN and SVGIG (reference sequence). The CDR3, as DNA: TGTGCCTGGAGTGTAAACCTAATCGCCGGGGAGCTGTTTTTT. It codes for CAWSVNLIAGELFF. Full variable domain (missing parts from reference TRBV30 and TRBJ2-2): SQTIHQWPATLVQPVGSPLSLECTVEGTSNPNLYWYRQAAGRGLQLLFYSVGIGQISSEVPQNLSASRPQDRQFILSSKKLLLSDSGFYLCAWSVNLIAGELFFGEGSRLTVL.

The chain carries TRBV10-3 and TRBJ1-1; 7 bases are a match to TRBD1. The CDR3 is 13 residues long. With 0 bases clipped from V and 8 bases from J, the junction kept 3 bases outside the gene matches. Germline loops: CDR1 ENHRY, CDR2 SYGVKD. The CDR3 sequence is CAISESGTAEAFF. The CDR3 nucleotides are TGTGCCATCAGTGAGTCCGGGACAGCCGAAGCTTTCTTT.

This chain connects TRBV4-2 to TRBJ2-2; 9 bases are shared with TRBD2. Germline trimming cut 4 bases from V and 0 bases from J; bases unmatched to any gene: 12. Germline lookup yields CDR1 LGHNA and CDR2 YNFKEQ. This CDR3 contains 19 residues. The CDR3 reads CASSPTFGSGGTNTGELFF. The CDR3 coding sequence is TGTGCCAGCAGCCCTACCTTTGGCAGCGGGGGGACGAACACCGGGGAGCTGTTTTTT.

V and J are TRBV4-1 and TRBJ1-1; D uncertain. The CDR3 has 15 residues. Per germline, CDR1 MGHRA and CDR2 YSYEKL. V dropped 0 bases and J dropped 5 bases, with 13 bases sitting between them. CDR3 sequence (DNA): TGCGCCAGCAGCCAAGACTTGCCGGGTCGGACTGAAGCTTTCTTT. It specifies CASSQDLPGRTEAFF.